The sequence of this T cell receptor beta chain was determined in a study of cytomegalovirus exposure and HLA in healthy donors. The CDR3 contains 18 residues. CDR1 is LGHNA and CDR2 is YSLEER in the germline V gene. V was clipped by 1 base and J by 0 bases; unmatched bases: 6. TCRdb's copy holds only in-frame clones and misses some; the assay was immunoSEQ multiplex PCR. The sample contains roughly 150,000 clones, roughly 95% of which appear only once. This receptor was obtained from a woman between 18 and 30 years old in good health and CMV-seronegative. The chain uses TRBV4-3 and TRBJ2-1, with 10 bases fitting TRBD2. Material for sequencing was PBMCs. The DNA of the CDR3 is TGCGCCAGCAGCCAAGGTCCTAGCGGGAGTTCCTCCTACAATGAGCAGTTCTTC. Amino acids: CASSQGPSGSSSYNEQFF.